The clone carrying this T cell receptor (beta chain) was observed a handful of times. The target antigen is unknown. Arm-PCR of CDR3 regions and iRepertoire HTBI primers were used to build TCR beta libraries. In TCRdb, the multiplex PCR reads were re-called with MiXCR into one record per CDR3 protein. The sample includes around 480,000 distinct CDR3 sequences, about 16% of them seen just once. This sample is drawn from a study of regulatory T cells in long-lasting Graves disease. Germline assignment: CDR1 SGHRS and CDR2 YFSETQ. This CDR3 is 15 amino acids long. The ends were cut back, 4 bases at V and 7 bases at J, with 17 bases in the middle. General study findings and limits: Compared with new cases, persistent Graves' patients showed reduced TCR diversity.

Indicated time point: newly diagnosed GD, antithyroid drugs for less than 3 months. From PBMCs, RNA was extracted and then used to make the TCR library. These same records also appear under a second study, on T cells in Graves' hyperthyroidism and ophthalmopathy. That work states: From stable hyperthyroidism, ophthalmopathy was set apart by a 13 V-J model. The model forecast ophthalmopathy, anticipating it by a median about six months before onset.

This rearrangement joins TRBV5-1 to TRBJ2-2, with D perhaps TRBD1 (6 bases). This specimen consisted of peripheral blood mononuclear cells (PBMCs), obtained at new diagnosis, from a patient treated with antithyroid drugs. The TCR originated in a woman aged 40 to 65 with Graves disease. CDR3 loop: CASSGNSGADGELFF. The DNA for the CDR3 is TGCGCCAGCAGCGGCAATTCAGGGGCTGACGGGGAGCTGTTTTTT.